These T cell receptor beta chains were read from a single sample in a study of blood T cell repertoires in COVID-19. Repertoires were generated with immunoSEQ multiplex PCR, while TCRdb's copy carries only in-frame clones and drops some. Among 200,000 to 300,000 clones listed, about 83% were seen once. The source material was peripheral blood. These receptors originate from a human donor in a cohort sampled during active COVID-19. Each CDR3 is given with its conserved first and last residue. Fields, in order: V gene, D gene, clone size, J gene, CDR3 protein, CDR3 DNA. The D gene is left open where the match is weak. Some rows mark clone size as missing; the rest say once, few, many or name a class of expanded clone.

TRBV9	NA	once	TRBJ1-1	CASSAWTGNTEAFF	TGTGCCAGCAGCGCGTGGACGGGAAACACTGAAGCTTTCTTT
TRBV7-3	TRBD2	once	TRBJ2-5	CASSLYGGGTKETQYF	TGTGCCAGCAGCTTATATGGCGGGGGGACCAAAGAGACCCAGTACTTC
TRBV27	NA	NA	TRBJ2-2	CASSSVTNFGELFF	TGTGCCAGCAGTTCTGTGACTAATTTCGGGGAGCTGTTTTTT
TRBV5-1	NA	many	TRBJ2-7	CASSLLSRSYEQYF	TGCGCCAGCAGCTTATTGTCCAGGTCCTACGAGCAGTACTTC
TRBV6-1	NA	NA	TRBJ1-2	CASSEGGYYGYTF	TGTGCCAGCAGTGAAGGGGGCTATTATGGCTACACCTTC
TRBV7-9	NA	NA	TRBJ1-1	CASSLRTDDEAFF	TGTGCCAGCAGCTTAAGGACAGATGATGAAGCTTTCTTT
TRBV7-3	TRBD1	NA	TRBJ1-2	CASSPRTGDYGYTF	TGTGCCAGCAGCCCAAGGACAGGGGACTATGGCTACACCTTC
TRBV29-1	TRBD1	NA	TRBJ2-3	CSVEVQGGDTDTQYF	TGCAGCGTTGAAGTACAGGGGGGAGACACAGATACGCAGTATTTT
TRBV4-2	NA	NA	TRBJ1-5	CASSQDAGEGQPQHF	TGTGCCAGCAGCCAAGACGCGGGGGAAGGCCAGCCCCAGCATTTT
TRBV7-2	NA	NA	TRBJ1-3	CASSLGVAQGRVNTIYF	TGTGCCAGCAGCTTAGGGGTCGCACAGGGAAGGGTCAACACCATATATTTT
TRBV11-3	NA	NA	TRBJ2-1	CASSLGSSVHNEQFF	TGTGCCAGCAGCTTAGGGAGTAGCGTGCACAATGAGCAGTTCTTC
TRBV23-1	NA	NA	TRBJ1-2	CASAPGDRGYTF	TGCGCCAGCGCCCCAGGGGATCGTGGCTACACCTTC